The entry that follows covers one T cell receptor (beta chain) sequence. Germline V lookup: CDR1 SGHRS, CDR2 YFSETQ. The length of the CDR3 is 13 residues. V trimming: 4 bases; J trimming: 2 bases; junction bases outside the gene matches: 0. The data originate from a study of control samples from healthy donors and cancer patients. Some clones are missing from TCRdb's copy, which holds only in-frame ones; the method was immunoSEQ multiplex PCR. The table has about 100,000 clones, approximately 90% seen once. Sequencing input: blood. This chain uses TRBV5-1 with TRBJ1-2; 9 bases line up with TRBD1. The sequence was collected from a man aged 30 to 45 in good health. The DNA for the CDR3 is TGCGCCAGCAGCGGGACAGGGAACTATGGCTACACCTTC. This encodes CASSGTGNYGYTF. Complete variable domain (other parts from reference TRBV5-1 and TRBJ1-2): KAGVTQTPRYLIKTRGQQVTLSCSPISGHRSVSWYQQTPGQGLQFLFEYFSETQRNKGNFPGRFSGRQFSNSRSEMNVSTLELGDSALYLCASSGTGNYGYTFGSGTRLTVV.